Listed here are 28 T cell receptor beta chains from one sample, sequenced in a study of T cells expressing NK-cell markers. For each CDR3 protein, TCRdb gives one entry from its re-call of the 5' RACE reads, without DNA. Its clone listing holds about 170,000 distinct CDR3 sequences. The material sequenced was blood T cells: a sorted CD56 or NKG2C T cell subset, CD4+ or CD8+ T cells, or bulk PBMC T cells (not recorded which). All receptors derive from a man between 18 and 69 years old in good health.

The CDR3 sequence: CSASHGGGTDTQYF. The chain is built from TRBV20-1 and TRBJ2-3; TCRdb designates TRBD1, a call that cannot be tested without DNA. The CDR3 has 14 amino acids. Germline V gene lookup returns CDR1 DFQATT and CDR2 SNEGSKA (reference sequence).

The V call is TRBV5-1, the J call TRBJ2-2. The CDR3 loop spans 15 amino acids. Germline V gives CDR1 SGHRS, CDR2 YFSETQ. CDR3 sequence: CASSLVQEYTGELFF. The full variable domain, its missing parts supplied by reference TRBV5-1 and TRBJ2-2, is KAGVTQTPRYLIKTRGQQVTLSCSPISGHRSVSWYQQTPGQGLQFLFEYFSETQRNKGNFPGRFSGRQFSNSRSEMNVSTLELGDSALYLCASSLVQEYTGELFFGEGSRLTVL.

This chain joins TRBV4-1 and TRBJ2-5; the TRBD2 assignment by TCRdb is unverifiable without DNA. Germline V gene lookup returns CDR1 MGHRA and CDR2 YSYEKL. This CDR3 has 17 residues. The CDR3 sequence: CASSQDWTSGGKEAQYF.

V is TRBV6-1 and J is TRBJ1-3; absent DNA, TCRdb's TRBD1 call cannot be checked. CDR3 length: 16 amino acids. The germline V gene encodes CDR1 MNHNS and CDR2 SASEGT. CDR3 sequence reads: CASSESGGGSGNTIYF.

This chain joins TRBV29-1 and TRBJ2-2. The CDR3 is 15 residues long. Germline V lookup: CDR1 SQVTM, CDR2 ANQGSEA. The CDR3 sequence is CSVEDSAINTGELFF.

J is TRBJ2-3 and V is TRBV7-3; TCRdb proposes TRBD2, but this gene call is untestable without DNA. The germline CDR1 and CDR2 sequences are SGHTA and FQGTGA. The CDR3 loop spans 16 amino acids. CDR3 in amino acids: CASSLNAGGWPDTQYF.

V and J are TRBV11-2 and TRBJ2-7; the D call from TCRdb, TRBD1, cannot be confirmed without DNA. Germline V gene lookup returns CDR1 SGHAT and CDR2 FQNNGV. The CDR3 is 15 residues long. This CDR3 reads CASSHTGYRTYEQYF. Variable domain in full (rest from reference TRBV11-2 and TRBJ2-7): EAGVAQSPRYKIIEKRQSVAFWCNPISGHATLYWYQQILGQGPKLLIQFQNNGVVDDSQLPKDRFSAERLKGVDSTLKIQPAKLEDSAVYLCASSHTGYRTYEQYFGPGTRLTVT.

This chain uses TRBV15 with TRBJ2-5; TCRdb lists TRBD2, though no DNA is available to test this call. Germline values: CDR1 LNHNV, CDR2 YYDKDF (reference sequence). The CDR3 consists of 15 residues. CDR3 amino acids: CATSGSAGGVETQYF. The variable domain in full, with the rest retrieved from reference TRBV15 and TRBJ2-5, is DAMVIQNPRYQVTQFGKPVTLSCSQTLNHNVMYWYQQKSSQAPKLLFHYYDKDFNNEADTPDNFQSRRPNTSFCFLDIRSPGLGDTAMYLCATSGSAGGVETQYFGPGTRLLVL.

This CDR3 reads CASSGNPTDTQYF. The chain is built from TRBV6-1 and TRBJ2-3. The germline gives CDR1 MNHNS, CDR2 SASEGT. This CDR3 spans 13 amino acids.

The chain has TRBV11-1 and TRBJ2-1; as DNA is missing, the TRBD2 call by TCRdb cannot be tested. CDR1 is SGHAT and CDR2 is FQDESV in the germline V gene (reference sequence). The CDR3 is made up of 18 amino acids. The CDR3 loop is CASSNPGTTRGGVLEQFF.

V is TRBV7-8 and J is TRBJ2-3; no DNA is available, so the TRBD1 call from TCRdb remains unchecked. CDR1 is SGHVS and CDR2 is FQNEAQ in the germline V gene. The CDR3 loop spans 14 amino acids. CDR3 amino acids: CASSPGTYPDTQYF.

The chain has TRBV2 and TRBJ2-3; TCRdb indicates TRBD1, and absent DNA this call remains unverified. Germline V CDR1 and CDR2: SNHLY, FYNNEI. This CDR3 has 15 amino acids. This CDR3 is CASSLRGRSTDTQYF.

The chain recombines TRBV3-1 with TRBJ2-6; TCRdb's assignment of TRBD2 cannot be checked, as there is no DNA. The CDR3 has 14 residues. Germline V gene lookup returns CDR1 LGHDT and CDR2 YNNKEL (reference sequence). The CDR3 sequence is CASSQGGPPSVLTF.

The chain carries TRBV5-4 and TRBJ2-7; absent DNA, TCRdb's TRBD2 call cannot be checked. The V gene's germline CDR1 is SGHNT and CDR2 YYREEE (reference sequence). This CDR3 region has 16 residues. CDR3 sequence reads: CASSPGLAGIAYEQYF.

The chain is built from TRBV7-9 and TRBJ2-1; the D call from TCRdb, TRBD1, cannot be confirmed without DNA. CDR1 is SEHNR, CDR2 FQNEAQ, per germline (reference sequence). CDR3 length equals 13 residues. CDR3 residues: CASSPDTGADAFF.

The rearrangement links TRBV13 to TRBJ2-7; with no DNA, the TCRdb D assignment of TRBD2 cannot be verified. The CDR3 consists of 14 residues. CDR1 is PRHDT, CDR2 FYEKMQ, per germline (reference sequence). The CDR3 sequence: CASSLSGPVHEQYF.

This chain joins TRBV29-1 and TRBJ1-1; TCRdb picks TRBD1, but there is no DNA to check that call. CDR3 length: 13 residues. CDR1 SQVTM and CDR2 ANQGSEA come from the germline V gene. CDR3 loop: CSDLGQADTEAFF.

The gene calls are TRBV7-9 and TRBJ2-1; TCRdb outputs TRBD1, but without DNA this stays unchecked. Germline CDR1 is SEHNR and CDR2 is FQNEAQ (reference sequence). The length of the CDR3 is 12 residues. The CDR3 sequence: CASSPAGDEQFF. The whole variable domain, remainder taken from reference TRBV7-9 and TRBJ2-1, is DTGVSQNPRHKITKRGQNVTFRCDPISEHNRLYWYRQTLGQGPEFLTYFQNEAQLEKSRLLSDRFSAERPKGSFSTLEIQRTEQGDSAMYLCASSPAGDEQFFGPGTRLTVL.

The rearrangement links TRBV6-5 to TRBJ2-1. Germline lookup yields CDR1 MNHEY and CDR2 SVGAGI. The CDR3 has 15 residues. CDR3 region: CASSYGGWAYNEQFF.

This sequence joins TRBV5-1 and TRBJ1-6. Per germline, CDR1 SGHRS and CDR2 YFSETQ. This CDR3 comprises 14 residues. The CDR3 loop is CASSQEGYNSPLHF.

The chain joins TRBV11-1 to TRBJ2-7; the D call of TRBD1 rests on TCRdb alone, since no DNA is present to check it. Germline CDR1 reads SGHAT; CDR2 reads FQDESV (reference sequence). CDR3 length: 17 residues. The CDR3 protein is CASSPQTPGQGLYEQYF.

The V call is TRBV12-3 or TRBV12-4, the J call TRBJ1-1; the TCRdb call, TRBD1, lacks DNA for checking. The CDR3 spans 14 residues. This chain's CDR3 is CASSRDTLNTEAFF.

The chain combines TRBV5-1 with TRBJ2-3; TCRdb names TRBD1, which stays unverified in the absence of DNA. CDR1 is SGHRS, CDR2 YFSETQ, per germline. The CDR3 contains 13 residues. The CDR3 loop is CASSTTGGDTQYF.

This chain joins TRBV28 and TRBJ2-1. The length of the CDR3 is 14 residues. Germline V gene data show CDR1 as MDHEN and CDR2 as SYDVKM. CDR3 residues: CASSIVTLGNEQFF. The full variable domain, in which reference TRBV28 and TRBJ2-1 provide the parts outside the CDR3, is DVKVTQSSRYLVKRTGEKVFLECVQDMDHENMFWYRQDPGLGLRLIYFSYDVKMKEKGDIPEGYSVSREKKERFSLILESASTNQTSMYLCASSIVTLGNEQFFGPGTRLTVL.

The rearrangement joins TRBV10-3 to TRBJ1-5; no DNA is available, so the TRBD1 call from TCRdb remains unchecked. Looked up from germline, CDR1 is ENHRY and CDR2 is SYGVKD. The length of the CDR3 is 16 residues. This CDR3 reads CAISEFWTGGSQPQHF.

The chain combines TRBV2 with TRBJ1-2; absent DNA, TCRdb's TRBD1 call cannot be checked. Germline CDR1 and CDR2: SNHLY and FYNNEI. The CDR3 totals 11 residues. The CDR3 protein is CASSPGPIYTF.

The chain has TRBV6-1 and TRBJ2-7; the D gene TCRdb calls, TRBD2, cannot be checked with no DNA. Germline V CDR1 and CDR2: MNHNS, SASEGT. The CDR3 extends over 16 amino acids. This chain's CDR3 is CASSRQGGRYSYEQYF.

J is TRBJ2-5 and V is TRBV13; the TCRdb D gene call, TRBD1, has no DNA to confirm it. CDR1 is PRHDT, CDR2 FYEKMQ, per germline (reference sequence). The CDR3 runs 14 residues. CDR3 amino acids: CASSPPGGRETQYF.